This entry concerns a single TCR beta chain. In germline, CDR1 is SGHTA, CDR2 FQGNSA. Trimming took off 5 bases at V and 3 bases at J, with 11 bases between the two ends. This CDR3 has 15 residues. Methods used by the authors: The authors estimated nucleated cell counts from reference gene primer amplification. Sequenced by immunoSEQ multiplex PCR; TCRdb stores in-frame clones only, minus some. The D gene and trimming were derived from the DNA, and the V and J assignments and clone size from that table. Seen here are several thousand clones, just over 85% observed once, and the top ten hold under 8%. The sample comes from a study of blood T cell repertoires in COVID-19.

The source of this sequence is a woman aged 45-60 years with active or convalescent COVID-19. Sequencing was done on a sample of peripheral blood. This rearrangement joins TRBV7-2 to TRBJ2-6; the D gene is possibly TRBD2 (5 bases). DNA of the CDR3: TGTGCCAGCAGCAAAGGAGGCCTTGGGGCCAACGTCCTGACTTTC. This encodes CASSKGGLGANVLTF.